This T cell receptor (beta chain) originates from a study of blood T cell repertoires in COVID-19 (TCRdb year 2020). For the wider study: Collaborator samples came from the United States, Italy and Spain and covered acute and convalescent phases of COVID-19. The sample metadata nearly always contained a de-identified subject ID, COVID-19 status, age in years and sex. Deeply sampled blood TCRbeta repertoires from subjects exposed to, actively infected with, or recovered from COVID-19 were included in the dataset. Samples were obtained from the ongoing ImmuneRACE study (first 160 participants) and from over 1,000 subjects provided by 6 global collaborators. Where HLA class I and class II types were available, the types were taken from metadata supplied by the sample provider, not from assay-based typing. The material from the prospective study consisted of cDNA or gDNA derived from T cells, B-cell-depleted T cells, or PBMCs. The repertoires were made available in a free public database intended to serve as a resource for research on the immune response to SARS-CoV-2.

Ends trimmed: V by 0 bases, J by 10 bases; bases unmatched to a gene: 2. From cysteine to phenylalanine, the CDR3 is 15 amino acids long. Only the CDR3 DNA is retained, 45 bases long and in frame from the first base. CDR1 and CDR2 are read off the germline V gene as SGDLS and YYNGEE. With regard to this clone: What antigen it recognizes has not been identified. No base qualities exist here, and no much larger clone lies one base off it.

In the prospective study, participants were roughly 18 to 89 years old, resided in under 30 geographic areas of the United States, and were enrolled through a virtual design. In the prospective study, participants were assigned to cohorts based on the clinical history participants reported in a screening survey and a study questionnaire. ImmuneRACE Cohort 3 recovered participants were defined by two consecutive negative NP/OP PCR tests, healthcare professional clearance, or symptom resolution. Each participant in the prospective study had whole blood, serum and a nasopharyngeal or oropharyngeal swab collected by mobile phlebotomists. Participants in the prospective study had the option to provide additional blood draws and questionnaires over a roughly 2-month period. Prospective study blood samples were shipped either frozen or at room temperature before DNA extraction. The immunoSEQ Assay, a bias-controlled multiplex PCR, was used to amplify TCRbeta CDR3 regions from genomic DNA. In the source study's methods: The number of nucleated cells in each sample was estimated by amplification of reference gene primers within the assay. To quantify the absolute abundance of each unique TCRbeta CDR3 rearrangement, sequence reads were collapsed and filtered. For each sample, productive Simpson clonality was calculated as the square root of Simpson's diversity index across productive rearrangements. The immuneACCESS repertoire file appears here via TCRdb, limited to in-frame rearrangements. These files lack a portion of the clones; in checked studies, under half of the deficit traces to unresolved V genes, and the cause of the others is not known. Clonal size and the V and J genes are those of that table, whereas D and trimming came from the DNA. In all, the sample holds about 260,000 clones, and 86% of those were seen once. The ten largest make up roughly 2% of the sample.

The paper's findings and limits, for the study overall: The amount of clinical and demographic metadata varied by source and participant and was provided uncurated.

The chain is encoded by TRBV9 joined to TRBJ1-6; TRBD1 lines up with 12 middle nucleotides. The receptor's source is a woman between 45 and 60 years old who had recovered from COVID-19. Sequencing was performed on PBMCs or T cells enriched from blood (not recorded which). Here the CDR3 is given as CASSVEGQGASPLHF. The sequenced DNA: TGTGCCAGCAGCGTAGAGGGACAGGGGGCATCACCCCTCCACTTT.